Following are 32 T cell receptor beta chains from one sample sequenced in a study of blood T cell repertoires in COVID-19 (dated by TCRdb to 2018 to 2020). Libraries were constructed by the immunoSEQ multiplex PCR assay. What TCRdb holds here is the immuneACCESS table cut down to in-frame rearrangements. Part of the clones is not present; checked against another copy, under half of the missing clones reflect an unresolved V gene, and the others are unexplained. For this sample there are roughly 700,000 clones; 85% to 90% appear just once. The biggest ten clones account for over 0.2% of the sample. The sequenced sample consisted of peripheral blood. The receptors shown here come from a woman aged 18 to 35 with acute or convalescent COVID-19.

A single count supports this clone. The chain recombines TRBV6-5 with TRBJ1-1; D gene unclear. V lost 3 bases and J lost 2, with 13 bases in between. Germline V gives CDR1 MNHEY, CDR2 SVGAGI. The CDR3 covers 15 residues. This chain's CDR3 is CASSYFTGVNTEAFF. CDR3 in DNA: TGTGCCAGCAGTTATTTTACGGGTGTTAACACTGAAGCTTTCTTT.

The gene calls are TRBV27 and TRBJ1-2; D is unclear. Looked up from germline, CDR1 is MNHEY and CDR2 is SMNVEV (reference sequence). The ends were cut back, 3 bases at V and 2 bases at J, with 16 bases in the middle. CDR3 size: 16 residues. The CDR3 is CASSFKSMGGNYGYTF. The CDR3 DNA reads TGTGCCAGCAGTTTCAAATCTATGGGCGGGAACTATGGCTACACCTTC.

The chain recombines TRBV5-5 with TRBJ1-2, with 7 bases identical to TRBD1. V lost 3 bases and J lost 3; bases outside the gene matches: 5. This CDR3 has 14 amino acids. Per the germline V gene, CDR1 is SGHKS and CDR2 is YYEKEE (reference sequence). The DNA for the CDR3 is TGTGCCAGCAGCTCCGGGACAGCCGACTATGGCTACACCTTC. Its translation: CASSSGTADYGYTF. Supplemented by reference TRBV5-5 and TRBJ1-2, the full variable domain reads DAGVTQSPTHLIKTRGQQVTLRCSPISGHKSVSWYQQVLGQGPQFIFQYYEKEERGRGNFPDRFSARQFPNYSSELNVNALLLGDSALYLCASSSGTADYGYTFGSGTRLTVV.

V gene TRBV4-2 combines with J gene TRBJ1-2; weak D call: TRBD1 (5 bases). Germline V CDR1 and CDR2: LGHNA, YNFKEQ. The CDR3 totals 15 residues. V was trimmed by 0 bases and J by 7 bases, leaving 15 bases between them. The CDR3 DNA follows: TGTGCCAGCAGCCAAGATTGGCGACAGCACCTTGGCTACACCTTC. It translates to CASSQDWRQHLGYTF.

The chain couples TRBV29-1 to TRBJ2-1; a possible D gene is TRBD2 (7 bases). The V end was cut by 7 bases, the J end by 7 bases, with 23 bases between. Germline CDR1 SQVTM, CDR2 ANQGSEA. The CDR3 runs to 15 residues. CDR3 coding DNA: TGCAGCGGAACACTCGGGGGGCTTGTTTTTAATGAGCAGTTCTTC. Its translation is CSGTLGGLVFNEQFF.

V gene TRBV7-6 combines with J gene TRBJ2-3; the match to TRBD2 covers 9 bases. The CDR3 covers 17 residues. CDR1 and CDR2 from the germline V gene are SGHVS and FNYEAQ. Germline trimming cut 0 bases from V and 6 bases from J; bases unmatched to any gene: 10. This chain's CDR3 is CASSLAGRRGGSDTQYF. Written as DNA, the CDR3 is TGTGCCAGCAGCTTAGCGGGGAGGCGGGGGGGCTCGGATACGCAGTATTTT. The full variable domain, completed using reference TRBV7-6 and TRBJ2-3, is GAGVSQSPRYKVTKRGQDVALRCDPISGHVSLYWYRQALGQGPEFLTYFNYEAQQDKSGLPNDRFSAERPEGSISTLTIQRTEQRDSAMYRCASSLAGRRGGSDTQYFGPGTRLTVL.

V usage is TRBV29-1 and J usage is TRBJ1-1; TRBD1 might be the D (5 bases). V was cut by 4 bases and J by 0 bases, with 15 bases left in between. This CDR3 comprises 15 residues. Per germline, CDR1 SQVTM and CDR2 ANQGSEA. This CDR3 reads CSVGGARKLNTEAFF. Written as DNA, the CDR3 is TGCAGCGTTGGGGGCGCACGGAAGTTGAACACTGAAGCTTTCTTT.

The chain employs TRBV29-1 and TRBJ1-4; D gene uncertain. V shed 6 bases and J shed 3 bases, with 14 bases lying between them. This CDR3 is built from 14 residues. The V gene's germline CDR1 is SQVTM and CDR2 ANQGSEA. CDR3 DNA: TGCAGCGTCCCGGGGTGGGATGCTAATGAAAAACTGTTTTTT. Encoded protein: CSVPGWDANEKLFF.

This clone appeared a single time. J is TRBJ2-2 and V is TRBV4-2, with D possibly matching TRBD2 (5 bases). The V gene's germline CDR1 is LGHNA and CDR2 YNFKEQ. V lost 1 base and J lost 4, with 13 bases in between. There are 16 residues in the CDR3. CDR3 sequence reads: CASSQGPGSGTGELFF. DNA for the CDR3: TGTGCCAGCAGCCAAGGCCCGGGATCAGGCACCGGGGAGCTGTTTTTT.

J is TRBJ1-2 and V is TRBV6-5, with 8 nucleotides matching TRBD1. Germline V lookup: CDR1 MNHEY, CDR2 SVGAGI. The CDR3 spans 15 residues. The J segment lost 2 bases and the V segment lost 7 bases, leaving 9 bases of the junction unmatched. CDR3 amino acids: CASTLSTGVNYGYTF. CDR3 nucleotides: TGTGCCAGCACCCTCTCGACAGGGGTGAACTATGGCTACACCTTC.

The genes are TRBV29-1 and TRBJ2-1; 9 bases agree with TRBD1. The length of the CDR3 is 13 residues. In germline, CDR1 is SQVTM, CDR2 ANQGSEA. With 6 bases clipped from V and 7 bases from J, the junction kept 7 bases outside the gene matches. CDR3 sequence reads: CSVPRQGGNEQFF. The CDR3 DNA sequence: TGCAGCGTACCGAGACAGGGGGGGAATGAGCAGTTCTTC.

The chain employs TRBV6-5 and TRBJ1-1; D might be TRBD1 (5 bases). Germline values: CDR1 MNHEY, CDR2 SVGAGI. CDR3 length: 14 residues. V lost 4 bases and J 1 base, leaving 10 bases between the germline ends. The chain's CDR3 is CASSSRDPNTEAFF. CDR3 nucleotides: TGTGCCAGCAGTTCGCGGGACCCGAACACTGAAGCTTTCTTT.

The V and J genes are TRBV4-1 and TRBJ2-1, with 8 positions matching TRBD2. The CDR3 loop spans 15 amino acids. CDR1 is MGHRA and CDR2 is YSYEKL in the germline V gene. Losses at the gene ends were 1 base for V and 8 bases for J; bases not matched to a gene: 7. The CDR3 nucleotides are TGCGCCAGCAGCCAAGCGCGGGGGGCCGTGTATGAGCAGTTCTTC. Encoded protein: CASSQARGAVYEQFF.

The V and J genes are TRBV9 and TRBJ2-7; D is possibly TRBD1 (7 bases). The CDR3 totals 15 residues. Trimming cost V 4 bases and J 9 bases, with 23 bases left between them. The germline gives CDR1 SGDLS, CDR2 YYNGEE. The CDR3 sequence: CASSPFPGTQGGQYF. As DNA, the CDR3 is TGTGCCAGCAGCCCATTCCCTGGAACCCAGGGGGGGCAGTACTTC. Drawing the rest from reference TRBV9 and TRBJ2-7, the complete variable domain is DSGVTQTPKHLITATGQRVTLRCSPRSGDLSVYWYQQSLDQGLQFLIQYYNGEERAKGNILERFSAQQFPDLHSELNLSSLELGDSALYFCASSPFPGTQGGQYFGPGTRLTVT.

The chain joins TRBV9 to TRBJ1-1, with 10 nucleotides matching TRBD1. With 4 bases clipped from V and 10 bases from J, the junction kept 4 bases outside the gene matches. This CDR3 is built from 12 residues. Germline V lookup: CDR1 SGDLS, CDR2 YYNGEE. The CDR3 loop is CASSPWTGGAFF. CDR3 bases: TGTGCCAGCAGCCCTTGGACAGGGGGAGCTTTCTTT.

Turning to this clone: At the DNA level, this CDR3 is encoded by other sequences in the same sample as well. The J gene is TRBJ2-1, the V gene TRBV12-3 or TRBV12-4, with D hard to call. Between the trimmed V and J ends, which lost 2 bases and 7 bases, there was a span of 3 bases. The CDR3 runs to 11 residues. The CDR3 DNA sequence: TGTGCCAGCAGTTTATTAAATGAGCAGTTCTTC. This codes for CASSLLNEQFF.

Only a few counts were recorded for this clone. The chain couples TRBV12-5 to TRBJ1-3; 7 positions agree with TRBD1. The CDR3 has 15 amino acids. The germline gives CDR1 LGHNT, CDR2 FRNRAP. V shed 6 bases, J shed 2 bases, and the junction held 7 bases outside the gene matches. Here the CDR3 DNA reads TGTGCTAGTGGCAGCCCGACAGGGCCTGGAAACACCATATATTTT. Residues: CASGSPTGPGNTIYF.

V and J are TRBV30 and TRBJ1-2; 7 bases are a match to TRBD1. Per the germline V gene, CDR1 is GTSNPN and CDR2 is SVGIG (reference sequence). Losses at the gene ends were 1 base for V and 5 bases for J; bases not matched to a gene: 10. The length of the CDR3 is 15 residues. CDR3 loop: CAWSGYIRQGYGYTF. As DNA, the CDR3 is TGTGCCTGGAGTGGATACATCCGACAGGGATATGGCTACACCTTC.

Written as DNA, the CDR3 is TGTGCCTGGAGTGTAGGAGGGTTTAATGAGCAGTTCTTC. This encodes CAWSVGGFNEQFF. The chain employs TRBV30 and TRBJ2-1; a possible D gene is TRBD2 (6 bases). Germline V gene data show CDR1 as GTSNPN and CDR2 as SVGIG (reference sequence). With 0 bases removed from V and 7 bases from J, the gap between germline ends came to 10 bases. The length of the CDR3 is 13 residues.

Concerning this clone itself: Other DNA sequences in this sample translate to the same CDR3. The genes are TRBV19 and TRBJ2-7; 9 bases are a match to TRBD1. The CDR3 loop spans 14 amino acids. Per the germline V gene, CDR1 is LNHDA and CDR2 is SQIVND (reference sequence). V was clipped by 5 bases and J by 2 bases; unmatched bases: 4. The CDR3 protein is CASSPGQGPYEQYF. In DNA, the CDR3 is TGTGCCAGTAGTCCGGGACAGGGACCCTACGAGCAGTACTTC.

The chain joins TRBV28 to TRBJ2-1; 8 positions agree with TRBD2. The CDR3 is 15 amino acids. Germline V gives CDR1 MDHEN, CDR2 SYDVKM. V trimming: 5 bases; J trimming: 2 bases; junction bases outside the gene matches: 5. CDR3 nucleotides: TGTGCCAGCAGTCACAGCGGGGGCGCCTACAATGAGCAGTTCTTC. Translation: CASSHSGGAYNEQFF.

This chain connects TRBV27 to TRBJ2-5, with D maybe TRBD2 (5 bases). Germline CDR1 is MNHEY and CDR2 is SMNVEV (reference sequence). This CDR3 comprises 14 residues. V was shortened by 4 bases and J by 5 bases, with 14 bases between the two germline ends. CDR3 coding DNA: TGTGCCAGCAGTTCTTGGGCGAGGAGGGAGACCCAGTACTTC. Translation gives CASSSWARRETQYF.

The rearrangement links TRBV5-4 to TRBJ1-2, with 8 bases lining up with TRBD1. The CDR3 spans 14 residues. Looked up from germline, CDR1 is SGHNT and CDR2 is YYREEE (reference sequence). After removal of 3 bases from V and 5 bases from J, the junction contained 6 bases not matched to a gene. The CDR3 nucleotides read TGTGCCAGCAGCTCGACAGGGGTAGGATATGGCTACACCTTC. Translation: CASSSTGVGYGYTF.

This CDR3 reads CASSRPRETYGYTF. In DNA form, the CDR3 reads TGTGCCAGCAGCCGTCCCCGGGAGACCTATGGCTACACCTTC. This chain uses TRBV4-2 with TRBJ1-2; D gene uncertain. Germline assignment: CDR1 LGHNA and CDR2 YNFKEQ. The V and J ends lost 4 bases and 4 bases respectively, with 13 bases between them. The CDR3 contains 14 residues.

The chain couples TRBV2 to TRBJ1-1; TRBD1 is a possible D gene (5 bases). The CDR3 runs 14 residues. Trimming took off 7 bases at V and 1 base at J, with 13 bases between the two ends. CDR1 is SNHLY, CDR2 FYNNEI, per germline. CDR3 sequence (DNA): TGTGCCAGCACTGGAAATGGACAGAACACTGAAGCTTTCTTT. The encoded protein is CASTGNGQNTEAFF.

This CDR3 reads CASIPDTGELFF. The CDR3 DNA reads as TGTGCCAGCATCCCGGACACCGGGGAGCTGTTTTTT. This chain links TRBV12-3 or TRBV12-4 with TRBJ2-2; the D is unclear. This CDR3 spans 12 amino acids. Trimming took off 7 bases at V and 3 bases at J, with 6 bases between the two ends.

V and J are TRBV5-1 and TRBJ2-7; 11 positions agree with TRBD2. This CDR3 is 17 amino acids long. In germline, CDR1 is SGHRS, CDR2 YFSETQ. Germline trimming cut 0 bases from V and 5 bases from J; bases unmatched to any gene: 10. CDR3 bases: TGCGCCAGCAGCTTGGCCGTCCTCGAACTAGCGGGGGACGAGCAGTACTTC. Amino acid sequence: CASSLAVLELAGDEQYF.

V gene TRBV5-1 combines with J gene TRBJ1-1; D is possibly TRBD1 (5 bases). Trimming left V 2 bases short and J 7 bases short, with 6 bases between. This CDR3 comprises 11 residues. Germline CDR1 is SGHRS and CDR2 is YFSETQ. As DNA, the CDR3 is TGCGCCAGCAGCTTTGACAGTGAAGCTTTCTTT. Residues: CASSFDSEAFF. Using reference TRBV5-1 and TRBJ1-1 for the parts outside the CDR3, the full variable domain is KAGVTQTPRYLIKTRGQQVTLSCSPISGHRSVSWYQQTPGQGLQFLFEYFSETQRNKGNFPGRFSGRQFSNSRSEMNVSTLELGDSALYLCASSFDSEAFFGQGTRLTVV.

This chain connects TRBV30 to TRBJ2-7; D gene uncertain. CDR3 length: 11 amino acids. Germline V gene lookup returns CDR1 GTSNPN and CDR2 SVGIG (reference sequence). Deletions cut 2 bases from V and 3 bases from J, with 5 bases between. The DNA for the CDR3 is TGTGCCTGGAGTCACGGCTACGAGCAGTACTTC. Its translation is CAWSHGYEQYF.

In DNA form, the CDR3 reads TGTGCCAGCAGCTCTAACACCGGGGAGCTGTTTTTT. Amino acids: CASSSNTGELFF. The chain combines TRBV3-1 (or the pseudogene TRBV3-2) with TRBJ2-2; D ambiguous. The CDR3 spans 12 residues. Germline CDR1 is LGHDT and CDR2 is YNNKEL (reference sequence). V lost 5 bases to trimming and J lost 2 bases, with 3 bases between them.

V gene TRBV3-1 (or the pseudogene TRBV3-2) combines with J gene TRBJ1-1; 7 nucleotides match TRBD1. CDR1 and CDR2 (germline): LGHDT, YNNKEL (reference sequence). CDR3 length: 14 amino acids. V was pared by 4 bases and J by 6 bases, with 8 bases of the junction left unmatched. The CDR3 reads CASSLTGETAEAFF. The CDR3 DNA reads TGTGCCAGCAGCCTCACAGGGGAGACGGCTGAAGCTTTCTTT.

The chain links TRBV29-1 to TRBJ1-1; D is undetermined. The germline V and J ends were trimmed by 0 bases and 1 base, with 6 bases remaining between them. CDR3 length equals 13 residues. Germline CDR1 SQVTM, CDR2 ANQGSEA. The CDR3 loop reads CSVEEQTNTEAFF. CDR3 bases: TGCAGCGTTGAAGAACAAACGAACACTGAAGCTTTCTTT.